These 22 T cell receptor beta chains came from one sample sequenced in a study of blood T cell repertoires in COVID-19. This table comes from immunoSEQ multiplex PCR, and its TCRdb copy is limited to in-frame clones, with some not included. The data hold approximately 210,000 clones, with around 80% observed a single time. Material for sequencing was peripheral blood. Every receptor here comes from a human donor in a cohort sampled during active COVID-19.

V is TRBV7-2 and J is TRBJ1-6, with D possibly TRBD1 on 5 matching bases. This CDR3 is 12 amino acids long. In germline, CDR1 is SGHTA, CDR2 FQGNSA. Trimming removed 5 bases at V and 12 bases at J, with 11 bases between. Here the CDR3 DNA reads TGTGCCAGCAGCCGTCAGGGAAGACCCCTCCACTTT. Residues: CASSRQGRPLHF.

In its sample, this clone was seen once. This chain uses TRBV7-9 with TRBJ1-1, with D possibly being TRBD1 (5 bases). V lost 7 bases and J lost 5, with 17 bases in between. The CDR3 runs 14 residues. Germline CDR1 is SEHNR and CDR2 is FQNEAQ (reference sequence). The CDR3 sequence: CASTPARVWTEAFF. The CDR3 nucleotides are TGTGCCAGCACCCCGGCCAGGGTATGGACTGAAGCTTTCTTT.

The chain combines TRBV19 with TRBJ1-4; D unresolved. The germline V and J ends were trimmed by 7 bases and 0 bases, with 12 bases remaining between them. The length of the CDR3 is 15 residues. Germline V gene data show CDR1 as LNHDA and CDR2 as SQIVND (reference sequence). The CDR3 region is CASTGIGATNEKLFF. The CDR3 DNA reads TGTGCCAGTACGGGGATTGGGGCAACTAATGAAAAACTGTTTTTT.

The CDR3 DNA is TGTGCCAGTAGGCAGGGTGGCACTGAAGCTTTCTTT. This encodes CASRQGGTEAFF. The J gene is TRBJ1-1, the V gene TRBV19, with D possibly being TRBD1 (5 bases). Trimming cost V 6 bases and J 4 bases, with 9 bases left between them. CDR1 LNHDA and CDR2 SQIVND come from the germline V gene (reference sequence). The CDR3 runs 12 residues.

This clone turned up a few times. The chain has TRBV25-1 and TRBJ2-7; TRBD2 agrees at 11 bases. The CDR3 totals 13 residues. J was trimmed by 4 bases and V by 6 bases; bases with no gene match: 2. CDR1 and CDR2 from the germline V gene are MGHDK and SYGVNS. The CDR3 DNA reads as TGTGCCAGCAGAACTAGCGGGAGTTACGAGCAGTACTTC. Translated, it gives CASRTSGSYEQYF.

The genes are TRBV19 and TRBJ1-1, with D perhaps matching TRBD1 (6 bases). V was cut by 5 bases and J by 4 bases, with 17 bases left in between. This CDR3 has 15 amino acids. CDR1 is LNHDA and CDR2 is SQIVND in the germline V gene (reference sequence). CDR3: CASSRQGPSVTEAFF. The CDR3 coding sequence is TGTGCCAGTAGTCGGCAGGGGCCATCGGTCACTGAAGCTTTCTTT.

This chain uses TRBV19 with TRBJ2-3, with D perhaps matching TRBD1 (6 bases). Germline V gene data show CDR1 as LNHDA and CDR2 as SQIVND (reference sequence). V shed 7 bases and J shed 2 bases, with 10 bases lying between them. There are 13 residues in the CDR3. The CDR3 protein is CASTGDLTDTQYF. For the CDR3, the DNA is TGTGCCAGTACAGGGGACCTCACAGATACGCAGTATTTT.

In this sample, this clone turned up once. This sequence joins TRBV19 and TRBJ2-2, with 8 bases aligning to TRBD2. Trimming removed 6 bases from V and 6 bases from J; junction bases left unmatched: 9. The CDR3 extends over 15 amino acids. CDR1 and CDR2 from the germline V gene are LNHDA and SQIVND (reference sequence). CDR3 region: CASRETGTSPGELFF. CDR3 in DNA: TGTGCCAGTAGAGAGACCGGGACTAGTCCCGGGGAGCTGTTTTTT. The whole variable domain, filled in from reference TRBV19 and TRBJ2-2, reads DGGITQSPKYLFRKEGQNVTLSCEQNLNHDAMYWYRQDPGQGLRLIYYSQIVNDFQKGDIAEGYSVSREKKESFPLTVTSAQKNPTAFYLCASRETGTSPGELFFGEGSRLTVL.

This clone appeared a single time. V usage is TRBV27 and J usage is TRBJ2-2, with TRBD2 matching over 10 bases. CDR1 and CDR2 (germline): MNHEY, SMNVEV (reference sequence). This CDR3 has 16 amino acids. With V trimmed by 5 bases and J by 6 bases, 9 bases remained unmatched. CDR3 coding DNA: TGTGCCAGCAGTCCCTATCCTAGCGGGAGAGCCGGGGAGCTGTTTTTT. Amino acid sequence: CASSPYPSGRAGELFF.

V gene TRBV27 combines with J gene TRBJ2-2; 7 bases are shared with TRBD1. CDR1 is MNHEY, CDR2 SMNVEV, per germline (reference sequence). The CDR3 has 16 residues. V dropped 7 bases and J dropped 4; count of bases not matched to a gene: 12. As DNA, the CDR3 is TGTGCCAGCACCTCATCCATAGGGACAGTCACCGGGGAGCTGTTTTTT. This gives the protein CASTSSIGTVTGELFF.

The chain has TRBV3-1 (or the pseudogene TRBV3-2) and TRBJ2-3; D gene unclear. CDR1 and CDR2 (germline): LGHDT, YNNKEL (reference sequence). The CDR3 runs 12 residues. V gave up 5 bases and J gave up 8 bases, with 11 bases separating them. For the CDR3, the DNA is TGTGCCAGCAGCTCGTCCCCGGGTACGCAGTATTTT. Encoded protein: CASSSSPGTQYF.

The J gene is TRBJ2-1, the V gene TRBV11-1; TRBD2 aligns across 10 bases. V lost 5 bases to trimming and J lost 8 bases; unmatched junction nucleotides: 9. The CDR3 is 15 amino acids. Germline V gives CDR1 SGHAT, CDR2 FQDESV (reference sequence). In DNA, the CDR3 is TGTGCCAGCAGCCCGACTAGCGGGCATGGGGATGAGCAGTTCTTC. This translates into CASSPTSGHGDEQFF. Together with reference TRBV11-1 and TRBJ2-1, the CDR3 gives the full variable domain: EAEVAQSPRYKITEKSQAVAFWCDPISGHATLYWYRQILGQGPELLVQFQDESVVDDSQLPKDRFSAERLKGVDSTLKIQPAELGDSAMYLCASSPTSGHGDEQFFGPGTRLTVL.

The chain links TRBV2 to TRBJ1-2; D not certain. The V gene's germline CDR1 is SNHLY and CDR2 FYNNEI. Trimming shortened V by 4 bases and J by 2 bases, and 8 bases separated the two germline ends. This CDR3 region has 13 residues. The CDR3, as DNA: TGTGCCAGCAGTGGGAGAGGGAACTATGGCTACACCTTC. This codes for CASSGRGNYGYTF.

The chain recombines TRBV12-3 or TRBV12-4 with TRBJ1-2; D may be TRBD1 (5 bases). The CDR3 extends over 13 amino acids. The V end lost 6 bases, the J end lost 5 bases, and 13 bases lay between the germline ends. DNA for the CDR3: TGTGCCAGCAGGCCGACAGTTTCTTATGGCTACACCTTC. As protein: CASRPTVSYGYTF.

The V and J genes are TRBV27 and TRBJ2-1, with a possible D match to TRBD1 (6 bases). Trimming pared 3 bases from V and 2 bases from J, leaving 8 bases between. This CDR3 is 14 amino acids long. Germline assignment: CDR1 MNHEY and CDR2 SMNVEV (reference sequence). CDR3 in amino acids: CASSFHRAYNEQFF. CDR3 nucleotide sequence: TGTGCCAGCAGTTTTCACAGGGCCTACAATGAGCAGTTCTTC.

The chain employs TRBV18 and TRBJ2-5; D is possibly TRBD1 (5 bases). Per the germline V gene, CDR1 is KGHSH and CDR2 is LQKENI. The CDR3 consists of 13 residues. Trimming cost V 3 bases and J 9 bases, with 14 bases left between them. Written as DNA, the CDR3 is TGTGCCAGCTCACCCCCGCGTGAAGGGGCCCAGTACTTC. Translating gives CASSPPREGAQYF. Using reference TRBV18 and TRBJ2-5 for the parts outside the CDR3, the full variable domain is NAGVMQNPRHLVRRRGQEARLRCSPMKGHSHVYWYRQLPEEGLKFMVYLQKENIIDESGMPKERFSAEFPKEGPSILRIQQVVRGDSAAYFCASSPPREGAQYFGPGTRLLVL.

This clone appeared a single time. The genes are TRBV20-1 and TRBJ2-6; TRBD1 agrees at 7 bases. This CDR3 comprises 20 residues. V lost 6 bases, J lost 0 bases, and 20 bases stayed unmatched. Germline V CDR1 and CDR2: DFQATT, SNEGSKA (reference sequence). For the CDR3, the DNA is TGCAGTGCCAGTACCAGGGACAGCAACCTTCGTCTCTCTGGGGCCAACGTCCTGACTTTC. This sequence encodes CSASTRDSNLRLSGANVLTF.

CDR3 sequence (DNA): TGCAGCGTTGAAACAGGAGTGGGATATAATTCACCCCTCCACTTT. Its protein product is CSVETGVGYNSPLHF. The chain uses TRBV29-1 and TRBJ1-6; TRBD1 is a possible D gene (5 bases). Germline V gene data show CDR1 as SQVTM and CDR2 as ANQGSEA. The CDR3 totals 15 residues. Trimming took off 2 bases at V and 4 bases at J, with 12 bases between the two ends. The full variable domain, rest sourced from reference TRBV29-1 and TRBJ1-6, is SAVISQKPSRDICQRGTSLTIQCQVDSQVTMMFWYRQQPGQSLTLIATANQGSEATYESGFVIDKFPISRPNLTFSTLTVSNMSPEDSSIYLCSVETGVGYNSPLHFGNGTRLTVT.

The chain recombines TRBV10-3 with TRBJ1-2; 7 nucleotides agree with TRBD1. CDR3 length: 14 residues. The germline CDR1 and CDR2 sequences are ENHRY and SYGVKD. Trimming cost V 3 bases and J 4 bases; bases outside gene matches: 5. The CDR3 region is CAISDLGTVYGYTF. CDR3 coding DNA: TGTGCCATCAGTGACCTGGGGACAGTCTATGGCTACACCTTC.

The genes are TRBV2 and TRBJ2-5; 7 bases align to TRBD1. CDR3 size: 14 residues. CDR1 and CDR2 from the germline V gene are SNHLY and FYNNEI. The V gene end was trimmed by 5 bases and the J gene end by 4 bases; junction bases not matched to a gene: 7. The CDR3 DNA follows: TGTGCCAGCAGTCCGGACAGGTTGATAGAGACCCAGTACTTC. Translated, it gives CASSPDRLIETQYF. The variable domain in full, with the rest retrieved from reference TRBV2 and TRBJ2-5, is EPEVTQTPSHQVTQMGQEVILRCVPISNHLYFYWYRQILGQKVEFLVSFYNNEISEKSEIFDDQFSVERPDGSNFTLKIRSTKLEDSAMYFCASSPDRLIETQYFGPGTRLLVL.

The CDR3 sequence is CASSSEGTQYF. The CDR3 nucleotides are TGCGCCAGCAGCTCCGAGGGGACCCAGTACTTC. The rearrangement joins TRBV5-1 to TRBJ2-5; the D gene is possibly TRBD2 (5 bases). The CDR3 totals 11 residues. Trimming pared 3 bases from V and 7 bases from J, leaving 7 bases between. Germline CDR1 and CDR2: SGHRS and YFSETQ.

In this sample, this clone turned up a few times. The chain employs TRBV10-3 and TRBJ2-2, with TRBD1 identical over 7 bases. CDR3 length: 16 amino acids. The trim removed 3 bases at V and 5 bases at J, leaving 9 bases unmatched. The V gene's germline CDR1 is ENHRY and CDR2 SYGVKD. In DNA, the CDR3 is TGTGCCATCAGTGATTTTGTGGCCAGGGGGACCGGGGAGCTGTTTTTT. This sequence encodes CAISDFVARGTGELFF.